The 21 T cell receptor beta chains presented below share a single source sample, sequenced in a study of blood T cell repertoires in COVID-19. Using immunoSEQ multiplex PCR, the repertoire was profiled, and TCRdb retains in-frame clones only, with some absent. The sample shows 240,000 or so clones, approximately 85% of them seen only once. What was sequenced was peripheral blood. All receptors derive from a woman aged 55-69 years with active or convalescent COVID-19.

V and J are TRBV7-2 and TRBJ1-4; D is perhaps TRBD1 (6 bases). This CDR3 has 12 amino acids. Per the germline V gene, CDR1 is SGHTA and CDR2 is FQGNSA. Trimming pared 6 bases from V and 6 bases from J, leaving 8 bases between. The CDR3 DNA reads TGTGCCAGCAGAGGGGGTGATGAAAAACTGTTTTTT. It is translated as CASRGGDEKLFF. The whole variable domain, remainder taken from reference TRBV7-2 and TRBJ1-4, is GAGVSQSPSNKVTEKGKDVELRCDPISGHTALYWYRQSLGQGLEFLIYFQGNSAPDKSGLPSDRFSAERTGGSVSTLTIQRTQQEDSAVYLCASRGGDEKLFFGSGTQLSVL.

The chain couples TRBV6-5 to TRBJ2-7; D might be TRBD2 (6 bases). The CDR3 has 16 residues. The V end lost 1 base, the J end lost 0 bases, and 13 bases lay between the germline ends. Germline loops: CDR1 MNHEY, CDR2 SVGAGI. DNA for the CDR3: TGTGCCAGCAGTTACTTGGCGGGGAGGAGCTCCTACGAGCAGTACTTC. It specifies CASSYLAGRSSYEQYF.

The chain links TRBV19 to TRBJ2-1; no definite D call. Per the germline V gene, CDR1 is LNHDA and CDR2 is SQIVND (reference sequence). The CDR3 runs to 13 residues. Trimming stripped 5 bases from V and 8 bases from J, with 13 bases between. CDR3 nucleotide sequence: TGTGCCAGTAGTGCGAACCAAGCGTATGAGCAGTTCTTC. As protein: CASSANQAYEQFF.

This chain connects TRBV5-5 to TRBJ2-3; possibly TRBD2 for D (5 bases). Germline values: CDR1 SGHKS, CDR2 YYEKEE (reference sequence). CDR3 length equals 17 residues. The V gene lost 6 bases and the J gene lost 0 bases, with 20 bases spanning the gap. In nucleotides, the CDR3 is TGTGCCAGCATCGAAAAGCCGGGGTTTGTGAGCACAGATACGCAGTATTTT. Amino acid sequence: CASIEKPGFVSTDTQYF.

The rearrangement links TRBV9 to TRBJ1-4; TRBD1 might be the D (6 bases). Germline loops: CDR1 SGDLS, CDR2 YYNGEE. Deletions cut 0 bases from V and 4 bases from J, with 16 bases between. The CDR3 is made up of 17 amino acids. The CDR3 is CASSVAAGAGGNEKLFF. The CDR3 nucleotides are TGTGCCAGCAGCGTAGCGGCGGGGGCGGGGGGTAATGAAAAACTGTTTTTT.

This clone was detected once. The chain links TRBV6-5 to TRBJ1-2; 8 bases match TRBD1. This CDR3 is 14 amino acids long. V lost 0 bases, J lost 8 bases, and 5 bases stayed unmatched. Germline V gene data show CDR1 as MNHEY and CDR2 as SVGAGI. The CDR3 bases are TGTGCCAGCAGTTACTCAGACAGGGGCGACGGCTACACCTTC. Amino acids: CASSYSDRGDGYTF.

This chain uses TRBV2 with TRBJ1-1, with 11 bases that match TRBD1. CDR3 length equals 15 residues. V shed 6 bases, J shed 4 bases, and the junction held 7 bases outside the gene matches. Per the germline V gene, CDR1 is SNHLY and CDR2 is FYNNEI. The CDR3 sequence is CASRGQGARGTEAFF. DNA for the CDR3: TGTGCCAGCAGAGGACAGGGGGCAAGGGGCACTGAAGCTTTCTTT.

The chain employs TRBV25-1 and TRBJ2-7; D possibly corresponds to TRBD2 (5 bases). Per the germline V gene, CDR1 is MGHDK and CDR2 is SYGVNS. CDR3 length equals 15 residues. The ends were cut back, 3 bases at V and 3 bases at J, with 15 bases in the middle. Written as DNA, the CDR3 is TGTGCCAGCAGTGATATTGGGGAGAAGAGCTACGAGCAGTACTTC. It codes for CASSDIGEKSYEQYF.

This chain uses TRBV2 with TRBJ2-5; D is undetermined. There are 14 residues in the CDR3. Germline lookup yields CDR1 SNHLY and CDR2 FYNNEI. V dropped 5 bases and J dropped 5 bases, with 15 bases sitting between them. The CDR3 protein is CASSRLLPGETQYF. The CDR3 nucleotides are TGTGCCAGCAGTAGACTGCTACCTGGGGAGACCCAGTACTTC.

This rearrangement joins TRBV19 to TRBJ2-7; D might be TRBD1 (6 bases). The CDR3 is made up of 16 amino acids. V lost 0 bases and J lost 3, with 15 bases in between. Germline V lookup: CDR1 LNHDA, CDR2 SQIVND (reference sequence). Written as DNA, the CDR3 is TGTGCCAGTAGTATAGAGACGGACAGTAGAAGCTACGAGCAGTACTTC. Translated: CASSIETDSRSYEQYF. The full variable domain, with the rest looked up from reference TRBV19 and TRBJ2-7, is DGGITQSPKYLFRKEGQNVTLSCEQNLNHDAMYWYRQDPGQGLRLIYYSQIVNDFQKGDIAEGYSVSREKKESFPLTVTSAQKNPTAFYLCASSIETDSRSYEQYFGPGTRLTVT.

V usage is TRBV3-1 (or the pseudogene TRBV3-2) and J usage is TRBJ1-2, with TRBD1 as a possible D gene (5 bases). The V and J ends lost 0 bases and 2 bases respectively, with 7 bases between them. Germline values: CDR1 LGHDT, CDR2 YNNKEL (reference sequence). The CDR3 loop spans 14 amino acids. DNA of the CDR3: TGTGCCAGCAGCCAAGATCCAGGGAACTATGGCTACACCTTC. Protein product: CASSQDPGNYGYTF.

The rearrangement links TRBV5-1 to TRBJ2-3; maybe TRBD1 (6 bases). The germline gives CDR1 SGHRS, CDR2 YFSETQ. The ends were cut back, 4 bases at V and 5 bases at J, with 17 bases in the middle. The CDR3 is made up of 15 amino acids. CDR3 DNA sequence: TGCGCCAGCAGCCGCGGACAGTTGGATATAGATACGCAGTATTTT. Its protein is CASSRGQLDIDTQYF. The full variable domain, with the rest looked up from reference TRBV5-1 and TRBJ2-3, is KAGVTQTPRYLIKTRGQQVTLSCSPISGHRSVSWYQQTPGQGLQFLFEYFSETQRNKGNFPGRFSGRQFSNSRSEMNVSTLELGDSALYLCASSRGQLDIDTQYFGPGTRLTVL.

The chain has TRBV7-9 and TRBJ1-2; D uncertain. Germline CDR1 and CDR2: SEHNR and FQNEAQ (reference sequence). The CDR3 spans 12 residues. The ends were cut back, 5 bases at V and 5 bases at J, with 9 bases in the middle. CDR3 coding DNA: TGTGCCAGCAGCCAAGCCAATTATGGCTACACCTTC. Encoded protein: CASSQANYGYTF.

The V and J genes are TRBV30 and TRBJ1-1, with 9 bases matching TRBD1. With 5 bases clipped from V and 6 bases from J, the junction kept 10 bases outside the gene matches. Germline V CDR1 and CDR2: GTSNPN, SVGIG (reference sequence). This CDR3 has 14 residues. The CDR3 bases are TGTGCCTGGGGCCTGGGGACAGGGACCGCTGAAGCTTTCTTT. Protein: CAWGLGTGTAEAFF.

V and J are TRBV5-4 and TRBJ1-2; D may be TRBD1 (6 bases). Per germline, CDR1 SGHNT and CDR2 YYREEE (reference sequence). The CDR3 length is 15 residues. V was cut by 0 bases and J by 4 bases, with 13 bases left in between. Here the CDR3 reads CASSLEAGEFYGYTF. DNA for the CDR3: TGTGCCAGCAGCTTGGAAGCAGGGGAGTTCTATGGCTACACCTTC.

CDR3 region: CAYQVVGSSYEQYF. CDR3 sequence (DNA): TGTGCCTACCAGGTCGTTGGCAGCTCCTACGAGCAGTACTTC. This chain joins TRBV30 and TRBJ2-7; D gene unclear. V shed 7 bases and J shed 0 bases, with 16 bases lying between them. Per germline, CDR1 GTSNPN and CDR2 SVGIG (reference sequence). The CDR3 consists of 14 residues.

The V and J genes are TRBV6-5 and TRBJ2-2, with D possibly TRBD2 on 6 matching bases. The germline gives CDR1 MNHEY, CDR2 SVGAGI. V was clipped by 8 bases and J by 4 bases, with 14 bases between them. The CDR3 is made up of 14 amino acids. CDR3 loop: CASGRTASTGELFF. DNA of the CDR3: TGTGCCAGCGGGAGGACGGCGAGCACCGGGGAGCTGTTTTTT.

This clone was counted a few times. This CDR3 reads CASSPWGTGRYGYTF. For the CDR3, the DNA is TGTGCCAGTAGTCCATGGGGGACAGGGCGGTATGGCTACACCTTC. This rearrangement joins TRBV19 to TRBJ1-2; 9 bases fit TRBD1. V gave up 5 bases and J gave up 5 bases; unmatched junction bases: 9. The CDR3 loop spans 15 amino acids. Germline loops: CDR1 LNHDA, CDR2 SQIVND (reference sequence).

This rearrangement joins TRBV6-5 to TRBJ2-7; 7 bases map to TRBD1. CDR1 and CDR2 from the germline V gene are MNHEY and SVGAGI. CDR3 length: 14 residues. With 6 bases clipped from V and 2 bases from J, the junction kept 7 bases outside the gene matches. CDR3 nucleotide sequence: TGTGCCAGCAGCGTTGGACAGGCGACCTACGAGCAGTACTTC. It encodes CASSVGQATYEQYF.

This chain connects TRBV18 to TRBJ1-2; no clear D. CDR3 size: 12 residues. V dropped 3 bases and J dropped 4 bases, with 6 bases sitting between them. Per germline, CDR1 KGHSH and CDR2 LQKENI. CDR3 DNA sequence: TGTGCCAGCTCACCCTCAGGCTATGGCTACACCTTC. As protein: CASSPSGYGYTF.

The chain carries TRBV19 and TRBJ2-2, with TRBD1 identical over 7 bases. V trimming: 3 bases; J trimming: 5 bases; junction bases outside the gene matches: 6. The V gene's germline CDR1 is LNHDA and CDR2 SQIVND (reference sequence). This CDR3 spans 15 amino acids. Written as DNA, the CDR3 is TGTGCCAGTAGTATCCGGGACAGCCTTACCGGGGAGCTGTTTTTT. Protein product: CASSIRDSLTGELFF.